Described below is a single TCR beta chain sequence and its context. The antigen is unknown. This record belongs to a study of T cell repertoires in cytomegalovirus infection. Study information: The authors used CMV epitopes that were HLA-C-restricted (recently identified) and HLA-B-restricted (well studied).

Regarding the study as a whole: HLA-C-restricted, CMV-specific TCR beta clonotypes were dominant ex vivo. CMV carriers with the relevant HLA were identified by cumulative public TCR beta family frequency.

The CDR3 spans 15 residues. Germline V lookup: CDR1 ENHRY, CDR2 SYGVKD. J was trimmed by 7 bases and V by 3 bases; bases with no gene match: 8. Using its own MiXCR run on the reads, TCRdb lists one record per CDR3 protein. This table holds fewer than 1,000,000 distinct CDR3 sequences, 31% found once. This TCR was sampled from a human donor in good health (CMV status not recorded). Some clones in this sample may be carry-over from other donors' samples. The source was cultured CD8+ T cells from PBMCs, collected from culture after CMV antigen stimulation. J is TRBJ2-1 and V is TRBV10-3, with 8 nucleotides matching TRBD1. In nucleotides, the CDR3 is TGTGCCATCAGTGACTACGGACAGGGCCGGAATGAGCAGTTCTTC. Residues: CAISDYGQGRNEQFF.